The 4 T cell receptor beta chains in this list originate from one sample, sequenced in a study of patients and donors after allogeneic stem cell transplantation. TCRdb itself ran the RT-PCR reads through MiXCR, one entry per CDR3 protein. The table lists around 170,000 distinct CDR3 sequences, nearly 25% of them singletons. Sequencing input: blood, either unsorted or a sorted T cell fraction (not recorded which). These TCRs come from a human donor who was either an allogeneic HSCT recipient or a stem cell or donor lymphocyte infusion donor (not recorded which). It is not recorded whose cells these are; they may come from a transplant donor.

This clonotype was seen more than once but under ten times. This chain joins TRBV20-1 and TRBJ2-7, with 7 bases aligning to TRBD2. This CDR3 spans 14 amino acids. Germline-derived CDR1 and CDR2 are DFQATT and SNEGSKA (reference sequence). After removal of 6 bases from V and 4 bases from J, the junction contained 12 bases not matched to a gene. The CDR3 loop reads CSATPLAESYEQYF. CDR3 sequence (DNA): TGCAGTGCGACCCCTCTAGCGGAGAGTTACGAGCAGTACTTC.

This clonotype appeared a few times. The V gene is TRBV5-1, the J gene TRBJ1-4, with no clear D. The V end was cut by 1 base, the J end by 0 bases, with 13 bases between. There are 17 residues in the CDR3. Germline V CDR1 and CDR2: SGHRS, YFSETQ. CDR3 sequence (DNA): TGCGCCAGCAGCTTGCGGCCGACGACCACAACTAATGAAAAACTGTTTTTT. Translated, it gives CASSLRPTTTTNEKLFF.

This sequence joins TRBV21-1 and TRBJ1-4. TRBV21-1 is a listed pseudogene. The CDR3 spans 15 residues. CDR3 region: CARSKGPGVAEKLFF. CDR3 bases: TGTGCCAGAAGCAAAGGTCCAGGTGTGGCAGAAAAACTGTTTTTT.

The rearrangement joins TRBV12-3 or TRBV12-4 to TRBJ1-4, with D uncertain. Trimming removed 6 bases from V and 1 base from J, with 12 bases in between. This CDR3 contains 15 residues. CDR3 nucleotide sequence: TGTGCCAGCAGCCCCCGGGCCGGAACTAATGAAAAACTGTTTTTT. It is translated as CASSPRAGTNEKLFF.